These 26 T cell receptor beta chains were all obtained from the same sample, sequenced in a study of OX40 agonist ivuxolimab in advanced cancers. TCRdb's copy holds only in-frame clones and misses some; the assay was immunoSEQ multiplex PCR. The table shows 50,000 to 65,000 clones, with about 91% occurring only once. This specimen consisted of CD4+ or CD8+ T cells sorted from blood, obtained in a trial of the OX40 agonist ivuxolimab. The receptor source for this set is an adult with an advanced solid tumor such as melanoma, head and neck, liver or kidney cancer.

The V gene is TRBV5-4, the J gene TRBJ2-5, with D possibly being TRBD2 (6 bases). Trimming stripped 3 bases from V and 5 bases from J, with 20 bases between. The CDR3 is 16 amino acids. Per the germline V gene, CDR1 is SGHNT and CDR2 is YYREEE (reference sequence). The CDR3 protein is CASSSGKGDSRETQYF. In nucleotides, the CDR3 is TGTGCCAGCAGCTCCGGGAAAGGGGACTCAAGGGAGACCCAGTACTTC.

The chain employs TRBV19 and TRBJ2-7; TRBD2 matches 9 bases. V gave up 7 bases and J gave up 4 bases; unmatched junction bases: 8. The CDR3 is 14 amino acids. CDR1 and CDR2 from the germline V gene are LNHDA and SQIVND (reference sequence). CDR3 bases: TGTGCCAGTATGAACTGGCGGGAGGGGTACGAGCAGTACTTC. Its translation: CASMNWREGYEQYF.

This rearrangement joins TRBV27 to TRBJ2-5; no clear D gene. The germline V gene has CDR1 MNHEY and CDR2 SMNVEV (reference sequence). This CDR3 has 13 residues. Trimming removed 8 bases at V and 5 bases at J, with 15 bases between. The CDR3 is CASCNGVMETQYF. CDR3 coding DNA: TGTGCCAGCTGCAATGGGGTGATGGAGACCCAGTACTTC.

CDR3 in DNA: TGTGCCAGCAGTTTACTATCAGGGACTGAAGCTTTCTTT. This sequence encodes CASSLLSGTEAFF. The V and J genes are TRBV28 and TRBJ1-1; perhaps TRBD1 as D (5 bases). The CDR3 runs to 13 residues. Germline CDR1 and CDR2: MDHEN and SYDVKM. V was shortened by 2 bases and J by 5 bases, with 9 bases between the two germline ends.

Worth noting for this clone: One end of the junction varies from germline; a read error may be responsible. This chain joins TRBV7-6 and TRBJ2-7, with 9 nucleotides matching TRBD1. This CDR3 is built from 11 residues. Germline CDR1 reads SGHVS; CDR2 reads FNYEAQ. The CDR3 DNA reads TGTGCCAGCAGTCAAGGGGACAGGGCTTCTTTC. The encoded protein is CASSQGDRASF.

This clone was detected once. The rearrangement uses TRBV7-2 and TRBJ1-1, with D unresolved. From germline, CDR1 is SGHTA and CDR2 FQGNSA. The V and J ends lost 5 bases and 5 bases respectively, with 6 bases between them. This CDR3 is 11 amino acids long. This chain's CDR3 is CASSRDTEAFF. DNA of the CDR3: TGTGCCAGCAGCAGGGATACTGAAGCTTTCTTT.

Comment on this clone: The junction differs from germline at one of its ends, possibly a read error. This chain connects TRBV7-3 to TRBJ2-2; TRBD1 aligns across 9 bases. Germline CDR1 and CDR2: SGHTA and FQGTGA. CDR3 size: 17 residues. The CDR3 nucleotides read TGTGCCAGCAGCCTAACAGGGGGCGGGCTCCAGACCGGGGAGCTGTTTTTT. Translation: CASSLTGGGLQTGELFF.

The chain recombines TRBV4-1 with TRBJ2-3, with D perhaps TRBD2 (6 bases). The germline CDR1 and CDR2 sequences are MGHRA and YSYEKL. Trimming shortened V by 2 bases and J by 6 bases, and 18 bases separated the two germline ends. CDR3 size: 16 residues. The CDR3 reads CASSQPLAGRKDTQYF. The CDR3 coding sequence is TGCGCCAGCAGCCAACCCTTGGCGGGGAGGAAGGATACGCAGTATTTT.

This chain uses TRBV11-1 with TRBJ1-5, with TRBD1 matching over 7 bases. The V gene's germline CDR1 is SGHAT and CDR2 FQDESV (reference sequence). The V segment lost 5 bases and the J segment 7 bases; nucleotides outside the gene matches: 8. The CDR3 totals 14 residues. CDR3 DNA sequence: TGTGCCAGCAGCCAAGACAGGGTGGACCAGCCCCAGCATTTT. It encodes CASSQDRVDQPQHF.

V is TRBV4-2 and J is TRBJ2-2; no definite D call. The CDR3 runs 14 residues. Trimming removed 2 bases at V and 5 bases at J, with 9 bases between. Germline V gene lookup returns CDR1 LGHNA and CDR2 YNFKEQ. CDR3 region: CASSQLPGTGELFF. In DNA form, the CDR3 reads TGTGCCAGCAGCCAATTACCGGGTACCGGGGAGCTGTTTTTT.

This CDR3 is CASSIGLAEYNEQFF. The CDR3 bases are TGTGCCAGTAGTATTGGTCTAGCGGAATACAATGAGCAGTTCTTC. The rearrangement uses TRBV19 and TRBJ2-1, with 7 bases fitting TRBD2. V lost 3 bases and J lost 4; bases outside the gene matches: 6. The CDR3 has 15 amino acids. CDR1 and CDR2 from the germline V gene are LNHDA and SQIVND (reference sequence).

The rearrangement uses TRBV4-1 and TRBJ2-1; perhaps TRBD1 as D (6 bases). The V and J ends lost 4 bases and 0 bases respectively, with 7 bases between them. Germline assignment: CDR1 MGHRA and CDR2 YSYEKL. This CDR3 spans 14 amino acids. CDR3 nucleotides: TGCGCCAGCAGCCGGGGGCCCTCCTACAATGAGCAGTTCTTC. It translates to CASSRGPSYNEQFF.

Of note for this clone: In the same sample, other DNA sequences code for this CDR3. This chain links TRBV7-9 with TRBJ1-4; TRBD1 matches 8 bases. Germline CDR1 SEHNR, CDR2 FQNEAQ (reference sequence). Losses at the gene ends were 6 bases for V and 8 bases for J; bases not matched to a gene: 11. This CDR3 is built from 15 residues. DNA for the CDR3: TGTGCCAGCAGTCGAACCGGGACAGGCGAGGAAAAACTGTTTTTT. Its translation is CASSRTGTGEEKLFF.

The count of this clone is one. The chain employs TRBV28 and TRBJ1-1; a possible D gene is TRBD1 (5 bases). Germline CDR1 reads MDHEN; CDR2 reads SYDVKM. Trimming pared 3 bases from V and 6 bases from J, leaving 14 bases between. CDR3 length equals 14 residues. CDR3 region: CASSFMGGSPEAFF. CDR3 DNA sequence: TGTGCCAGCAGTTTCATGGGGGGAAGCCCTGAAGCTTTCTTT.

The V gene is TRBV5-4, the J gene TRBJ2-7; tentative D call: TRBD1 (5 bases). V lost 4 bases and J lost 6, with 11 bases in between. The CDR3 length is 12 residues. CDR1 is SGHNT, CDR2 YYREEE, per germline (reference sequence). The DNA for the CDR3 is TGTGCCAGCAGCCAGGGCCTAGGCGAGCAGTACTTC. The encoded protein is CASSQGLGEQYF.

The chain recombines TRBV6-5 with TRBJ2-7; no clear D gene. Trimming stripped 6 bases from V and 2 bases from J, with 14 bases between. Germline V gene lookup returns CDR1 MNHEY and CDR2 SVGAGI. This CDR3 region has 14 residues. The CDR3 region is CASRPLRPTYEQYF. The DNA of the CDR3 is TGTGCCAGCAGGCCCTTGAGGCCCACCTACGAGCAGTACTTC.

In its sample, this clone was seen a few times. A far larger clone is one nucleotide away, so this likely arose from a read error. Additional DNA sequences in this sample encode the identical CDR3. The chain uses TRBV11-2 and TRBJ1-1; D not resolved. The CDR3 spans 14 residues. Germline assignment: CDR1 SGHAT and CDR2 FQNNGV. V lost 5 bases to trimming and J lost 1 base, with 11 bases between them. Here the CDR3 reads CASSQESGNTEAFF. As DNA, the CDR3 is TGTGCCAGCAGCCAAGAATCGGGGAACACTGAAGCTTTCTTT.

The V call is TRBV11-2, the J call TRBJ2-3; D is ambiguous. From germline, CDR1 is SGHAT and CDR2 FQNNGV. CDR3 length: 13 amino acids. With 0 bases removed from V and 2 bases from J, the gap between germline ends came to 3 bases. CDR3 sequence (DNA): TGTGCCAGCAGCTTAGATCCCACAGATACGCAGTATTTT. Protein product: CASSLDPTDTQYF.

The CDR3 reads CASSQDRTGNAQPQHF. The CDR3 coding sequence is TGCGCCAGCAGCCAAGACCGGACAGGGAACGCTCAGCCCCAGCATTTT. The chain uses TRBV4-3 and TRBJ1-5; TRBD1 agrees at 8 bases. CDR1 is LGHNA and CDR2 is YSLEER in the germline V gene. CDR3 length equals 16 residues. The ends lost 0 bases at V and 6 bases at J; junction bases unmatched: 7.

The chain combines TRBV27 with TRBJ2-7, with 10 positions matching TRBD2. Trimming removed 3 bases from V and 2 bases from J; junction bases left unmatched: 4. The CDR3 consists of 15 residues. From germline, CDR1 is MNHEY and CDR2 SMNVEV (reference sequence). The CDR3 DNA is TGTGCCAGCAGTTTTTTAGCGGGAGGACCCTACGAGCAGTACTTC. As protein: CASSFLAGGPYEQYF.

CDR3 nucleotides: TGTGCCAGCAGTTTCCAGGGGTCAAATTCACCCCTCCACTTT. Translated, it gives CASSFQGSNSPLHF. The chain has TRBV27 and TRBJ1-6, with D perhaps matching TRBD1 (6 bases). Germline lookup yields CDR1 MNHEY and CDR2 SMNVEV (reference sequence). V was shortened by 3 bases and J by 7 bases, with 10 bases between the two germline ends. The CDR3 is made up of 14 amino acids.

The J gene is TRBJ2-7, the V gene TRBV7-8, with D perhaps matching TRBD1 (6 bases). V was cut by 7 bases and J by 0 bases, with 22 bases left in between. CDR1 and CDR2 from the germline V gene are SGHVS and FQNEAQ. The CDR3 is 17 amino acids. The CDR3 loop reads CASTLFRDTQFSYEQYF. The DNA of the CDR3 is TGTGCCAGCACCCTGTTCCGGGACACGCAATTCTCCTACGAGCAGTACTTC.

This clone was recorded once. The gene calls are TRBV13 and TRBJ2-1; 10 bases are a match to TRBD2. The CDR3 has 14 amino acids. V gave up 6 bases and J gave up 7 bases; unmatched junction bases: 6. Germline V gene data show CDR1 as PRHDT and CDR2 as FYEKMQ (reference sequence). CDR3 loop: CASREPGLANEQFF. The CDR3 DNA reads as TGTGCCAGCAGGGAGCCGGGACTAGCGAATGAGCAGTTCTTC.

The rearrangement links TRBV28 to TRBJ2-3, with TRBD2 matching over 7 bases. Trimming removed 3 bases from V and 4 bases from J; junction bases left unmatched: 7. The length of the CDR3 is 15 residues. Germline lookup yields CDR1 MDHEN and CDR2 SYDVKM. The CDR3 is CASSFGRAGSDTQYF. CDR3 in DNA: TGTGCCAGCAGTTTTGGGAGGGCCGGGTCAGATACGCAGTATTTT.

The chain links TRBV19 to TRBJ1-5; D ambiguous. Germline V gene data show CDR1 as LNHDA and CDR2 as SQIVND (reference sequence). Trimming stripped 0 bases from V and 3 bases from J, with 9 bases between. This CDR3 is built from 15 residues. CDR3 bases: TGTGCCAGTAGTATAGATATGGGGTCCAATCAGCCCCAGCATTTT. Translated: CASSIDMGSNQPQHF.

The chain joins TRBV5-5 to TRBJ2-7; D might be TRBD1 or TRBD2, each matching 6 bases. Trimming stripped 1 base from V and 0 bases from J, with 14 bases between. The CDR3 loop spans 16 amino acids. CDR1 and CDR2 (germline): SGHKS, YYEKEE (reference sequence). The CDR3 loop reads CASSLYGGRVSYEQYF. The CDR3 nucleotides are TGTGCCAGCAGCTTGTATGGGGGGCGCGTCTCCTACGAGCAGTACTTC.